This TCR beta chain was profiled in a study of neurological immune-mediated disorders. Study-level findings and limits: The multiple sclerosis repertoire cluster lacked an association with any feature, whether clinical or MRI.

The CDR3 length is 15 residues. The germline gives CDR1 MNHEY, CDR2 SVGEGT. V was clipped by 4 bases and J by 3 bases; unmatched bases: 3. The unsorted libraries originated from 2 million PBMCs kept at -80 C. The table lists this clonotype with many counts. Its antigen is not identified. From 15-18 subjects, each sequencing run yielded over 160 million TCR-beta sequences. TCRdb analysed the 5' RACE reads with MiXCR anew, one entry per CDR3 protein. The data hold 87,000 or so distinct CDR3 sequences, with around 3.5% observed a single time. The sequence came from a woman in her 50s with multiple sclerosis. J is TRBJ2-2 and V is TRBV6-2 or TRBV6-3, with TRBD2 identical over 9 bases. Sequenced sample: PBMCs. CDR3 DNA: TGTGCCAGCAGTTGGGTAGCGGGAGACACCGGGGAGCTGTTTTTT. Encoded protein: CASSWVAGDTGELFF.